At least ten counts were recorded for the clone carrying this T cell receptor beta chain. This entry belongs to a study of neurological immune-mediated disorders. With 1 base clipped from V and 4 bases from J, the junction kept 6 bases outside the gene matches. The CDR3 is 15 amino acids. CDR1 SGHTA and CDR2 FQGNSA come from the germline V gene. TCRdb called the 5' RACE reads again in MiXCR, with one record for every CDR3 protein. In the table there are about 33,000 distinct CDR3 sequences, about 13% of which are singletons. Time point described: longitudinal time-point 2. The source is a woman aged 40 to 49 in good health. The rearrangement uses TRBV7-2 and TRBJ1-1; 7 nucleotides align to TRBD1. The sequencing input was PBMCs. The CDR3 here is CASSLGGGLGTEAFF. In DNA form, the CDR3 reads TGTGCCAGCAGCTTAGGAGGGGGCTTAGGCACTGAAGCTTTCTTT.